The next 4 T cell receptor beta chains were all read from a single sample in a study of T cell responses to AZD1222 COVID-19 vaccine. Assay used: immunoSEQ multiplex PCR; TCRdb lists only in-frame clones, some missing. The sample holds 90,000 to 150,000 clones, just over 85% seen once. The material sequenced was peripheral blood, taken 28 days after the second AZD1222 dose. These receptors came from an adult who received the AZD1222 COVID-19 vaccine.

The CDR3 region has the DNA TGTGCCAGCTCACGTACAGGGACCTATGGCTACACCTTC. It codes for CASSRTGTYGYTF. The chain combines TRBV18 with TRBJ1-2; D perhaps matches TRBD1 (6 bases). The CDR3 runs to 13 residues. The germline CDR1 and CDR2 sequences are KGHSH and LQKENI. Between the trimmed V and J ends, which lost 4 bases and 4 bases, there was a span of 10 bases.

The V gene is TRBV15, the J gene TRBJ2-1, with 8 nucleotides matching TRBD2. CDR3 length: 14 amino acids. Per the germline V gene, CDR1 is LNHNV and CDR2 is YYDKDF (reference sequence). V lost 0 bases to trimming and J lost 8 bases; unmatched junction nucleotides: 3. CDR3 loop: CATSRDRGGYEQFF. In nucleotides, the CDR3 is TGTGCCACCAGCAGAGACCGGGGGGGCTATGAGCAGTTCTTC.

This clone was picked up one time. V and J are TRBV12-3 or TRBV12-4 and TRBJ2-5; D might be TRBD2 (6 bases). The CDR3 length is 11 residues. The V end was cut by 8 bases, the J end by 5 bases, with 9 bases between. The CDR3 DNA is TGTGCCAGCCTTGGGGGGGAGACCCAGTACTTC. Its protein product is CASLGGETQYF.

The chain is built from TRBV11-2 and TRBJ1-5; no reliable D call. The ends were cut back, 6 bases at V and 0 bases at J, with 6 bases in the middle. CDR1 is SGHAT and CDR2 is FQNNGV in the germline V gene. There are 13 residues in the CDR3. CDR3 sequence reads: CASREDSNQPQHF. The CDR3 DNA reads TGTGCCAGCAGGGAGGATAGCAATCAGCCCCAGCATTTT. The variable domain in full, completed from reference TRBV11-2 and TRBJ1-5, reads EAGVAQSPRYKIIEKRQSVAFWCNPISGHATLYWYQQILGQGPKLLIQFQNNGVVDDSQLPKDRFSAERLKGVDSTLKIQPAKLEDSAVYLCASREDSNQPQHFGDGTRLSIL.